These 15 T cell receptor beta chains share one sample of origin, sequenced in a study of blood T cell repertoires in COVID-19. Sequencing used immunoSEQ multiplex PCR; TCRdb keeps in-frame clones, though not all of them. The table includes tens of thousands of clones, approximately 91% detected once. What was sequenced was peripheral blood. Receptors originate from a man between 60 and 75 years old with COVID-19, enrolled during active disease.

This rearrangement joins TRBV7-9 to TRBJ1-2; D unresolved. Germline CDR1 and CDR2: SEHNR and FQNEAQ (reference sequence). Trimming took off 3 bases at V and 4 bases at J, with 6 bases between the two ends. The CDR3 is 12 residues long. CDR3 in DNA: TGTGCCAGCAGCTTCGACTTCTATGGCTACACCTTC. Its translation is CASSFDFYGYTF.

The V gene is TRBV6-5, the J gene TRBJ1-6; the D gene is possibly TRBD1 (5 bases). CDR3 length equals 14 residues. Per germline, CDR1 MNHEY and CDR2 SVGAGI. V was pared by 11 bases and J by 7 bases, with 18 bases between. Written as DNA, the CDR3 is TGTGCCCACGGGGGGGTGGACCTCAATTCACCCCTCCACTTT. It yields the protein CAHGGVDLNSPLHF.

This chain links TRBV11-2 with TRBJ2-1, with D possibly matching TRBD1 (5 bases). V gave up 6 bases and J gave up 6 bases, with 12 bases separating them. This CDR3 has 13 amino acids. CDR1 is SGHAT, CDR2 FQNNGV, per germline. CDR3 coding DNA: TGTGCCAGCAGTTTTAATACAGGCAATGAGCAGTTCTTC. Translated, it gives CASSFNTGNEQFF.

V is TRBV5-6 and J is TRBJ1-6; 9 nucleotides align to TRBD1. V was pared by 2 bases and J by 5 bases, with 8 bases of the junction left unmatched. This CDR3 comprises 17 residues. Germline V gene sequence: CDR1 SGHDT, CDR2 YYEEEE. The CDR3: CASSFITGGTNNSPLHF. The CDR3, as DNA: TGTGCCAGCAGCTTCATAACAGGGGGCACAAATAATTCACCCCTCCACTTT.

The chain combines TRBV14 with TRBJ1-5; no clear D gene. Germline assignment: CDR1 SGHDN and CDR2 FVKESK. Trimming removed 3 bases at V and 7 bases at J, with 19 bases between. There are 16 residues in the CDR3. The CDR3 loop reads CASSHAGSLYYQPQHF. The CDR3 DNA is TGTGCCAGCAGCCATGCCGGCTCCCTATACTACCAGCCCCAGCATTTT.

As for this clone: The sample has other DNA sequences that encode this CDR3 too. The chain combines TRBV10-3 with TRBJ1-3, with 7 bases aligning to TRBD1. Per germline, CDR1 ENHRY and CDR2 SYGVKD. With 7 bases clipped from V and 1 base from J, the junction kept 1 base outside the gene matches. The CDR3 consists of 13 residues. CDR3 protein: CAITGGSGNTIYF. CDR3 sequence (DNA): TGTGCCATCACAGGGGGGTCTGGAAACACCATATATTTT.

The J gene is TRBJ1-1, the V gene TRBV19; possible D gene TRBD1, 5 bases. This CDR3 contains 13 residues. Trimming stripped 6 bases from V and 7 bases from J, with 15 bases between. Germline loops: CDR1 LNHDA, CDR2 SQIVND (reference sequence). This chain's CDR3 is CASRGEGLYEAFF. CDR3 in DNA: TGTGCCAGTAGGGGGGAGGGACTCTATGAAGCTTTCTTT. Drawing the rest from reference TRBV19 and TRBJ1-1, the complete variable domain is DGGITQSPKYLFRKEGQNVTLSCEQNLNHDAMYWYRQDPGQGLRLIYYSQIVNDFQKGDIAEGYSVSREKKESFPLTVTSAQKNPTAFYLCASRGEGLYEAFFGQGTRLTVV.

The chain uses TRBV5-4 and TRBJ2-1; unclear D gene. Per germline, CDR1 SGHNT and CDR2 YYREEE (reference sequence). V was trimmed by 2 bases and J by 6 bases, leaving 12 bases between them. The CDR3 covers 14 residues. The CDR3 sequence: CASSLQQNPNEQFF. DNA for the CDR3: TGTGCCAGCAGCTTACAGCAGAACCCCAATGAGCAGTTCTTC. The complete variable domain, with remaining parts taken from reference TRBV5-4 and TRBJ2-1, reads ETGVTQSPTHLIKTRGQQVTLRCSSQSGHNTVSWYQQALGQGPQFIFQYYREEENGRGNFPPRFSGLQFPNYSSELNVNALELDDSALYLCASSLQQNPNEQFFGPGTRLTVL.

The chain has TRBV4-3 and TRBJ2-1; D gene uncertain. This CDR3 contains 15 residues. Trimming took 0 bases from V and 0 from J, leaving 6 bases between them. Per germline, CDR1 LGHNA and CDR2 YSLEER. CDR3 in amino acids: CASSQDSGSYNEQFF. The CDR3 coding sequence is TGCGCCAGCAGCCAAGATTCAGGCTCCTACAATGAGCAGTTCTTC.

V is TRBV5-1 and J is TRBJ1-2, with 8 bases aligning to TRBD1. Germline trimming cut 0 bases from V and 7 bases from J; bases unmatched to any gene: 5. The CDR3 totals 14 residues. CDR1 and CDR2 (germline): SGHRS, YFSETQ. CDR3 nucleotide sequence: TGCGCCAGCAGCTTGGCCCAGGGGGCGGGTGGCTACACCTTC. Translation gives CASSLAQGAGGYTF.

This chain joins TRBV9 and TRBJ2-7; D is unresolved. V lost 4 bases and J 0 bases, leaving 8 bases between the germline ends. This CDR3 comprises 13 residues. CDR1 and CDR2 from the germline V gene are SGDLS and YYNGEE. The CDR3 loop reads CASSPPSSYEQYF. The CDR3 nucleotides read TGTGCCAGCAGCCCTCCCTCCTCCTACGAGCAGTACTTC.

This chain joins TRBV5-1 and TRBJ2-7, with 11 bases aligning to TRBD1. The CDR3 totals 15 residues. Germline V gene data show CDR1 as SGHRS and CDR2 as YFSETQ. Trimming removed 3 bases from V and 6 bases from J; junction bases left unmatched: 8. CDR3 in DNA: TGCGCCAGCAGCTATGGGACAGGGGGTTTGGGCGAGCAGTACTTC. This translates into CASSYGTGGLGEQYF.

The V and J genes are TRBV18 and TRBJ1-2; weak D call: TRBD1 (5 bases). V lost 3 bases and J lost 6, with 17 bases in between. The CDR3 is 15 amino acids. From germline, CDR1 is KGHSH and CDR2 LQKENI. CDR3 amino acids: CASSPSAQVEDGYTF. The CDR3 DNA sequence: TGTGCCAGCTCACCTTCAGCACAGGTTGAAGATGGCTACACCTTC.

The chain uses TRBV9 and TRBJ1-6, with 8 bases aligning to TRBD1. Germline V gene lookup returns CDR1 SGDLS and CDR2 YYNGEE. This CDR3 comprises 14 residues. V shed 3 bases and J 9 bases; nucleotides not matched to a gene: 5. CDR3 sequence reads: CASSAGQGVSPLHF. CDR3 bases: TGTGCCAGCAGCGCCGGACAGGGAGTTTCACCCCTCCACTTT.

The chain carries TRBV19 and TRBJ2-1, with a weak D call TRBD2 (7 bases). Deletions cut 6 bases from V and 4 bases from J, with 16 bases between. CDR1 and CDR2 (germline): LNHDA, SQIVND (reference sequence). The CDR3 runs 15 residues. The CDR3 region is CASRSTGGFYNEQFF. Written as DNA, the CDR3 is TGTGCCAGTAGATCAACGGGGGGCTTTTACAATGAGCAGTTCTTC.